This T cell receptor beta chain emerged from a study of blood T cell repertoires in COVID-19. Study information: Donors in the United States, Italy and Spain gave samples during acute or convalescent COVID-19. T cells, B-cell-depleted T cells, or PBMCs provided the cDNA or gDNA that served as material.

Seattle participants joined during active infection and were tracked over time. J lost 4 bases, V lost 4 bases, and 11 bases had no gene match. In germline, CDR1 is SGHRS, CDR2 YFSETQ. The CDR3 extends over 15 amino acids. Source study methods: Amplification of reference gene primers provided the estimated nucleated cell counts. Repertoires were generated with immunoSEQ multiplex PCR, while TCRdb's copy carries only in-frame clones and drops some. Clonal size and the V and J genes are those of that table, whereas D and trimming came from the DNA. The sample lists over 200,000 clones, around 90% occurring once.

The sequence was collected from a man in his 60s with COVID-19, enrolled during active disease. This chain links TRBV5-1 with TRBJ2-7, with 7 bases lining up with TRBD2. Sequencing was carried out using peripheral blood. CDR3 region: CASSGAEPGGYEQYF. CDR3 sequence (DNA): TGCGCCAGCAGCGGGGCCGAGCCCGGGGGGTACGAGCAGTACTTC. The variable domain in full, with the rest retrieved from reference TRBV5-1 and TRBJ2-7, is KAGVTQTPRYLIKTRGQQVTLSCSPISGHRSVSWYQQTPGQGLQFLFEYFSETQRNKGNFPGRFSGRQFSNSRSEMNVSTLELGDSALYLCASSGAEPGGYEQYFGPGTRLTVT.